This passage covers 9 T cell receptor beta chains from one sample sequenced in a study of shared clonotypes between healthy human individuals. Using immunoSEQ multiplex PCR, the repertoire was profiled, and TCRdb retains in-frame clones only, with some absent. The sample has approximately 740,000 clones, over 90% seen once. CD45RO-negative, CCR7-selected cells formed the naive CD8 fraction, which excluded terminally differentiated effector memory CD45RA+ cells. Sequenced input: naive CD8+ T cells sorted from blood. These TCRs come from a man younger than 45 in good health.

The CDR3 sequence is CASSQTSGSLTDTQYF. The CDR3 DNA sequence: TGTGCCAGCAGCCAGACTAGCGGGAGTCTCACAGATACGCAGTATTTT. This chain joins TRBV7-9 and TRBJ2-3; 12 bases fit TRBD2. The CDR3 is made up of 16 amino acids. Unmatched junction bases numbered 5, after V lost 5 bases and J lost 2 bases. Germline values: CDR1 SEHNR, CDR2 FQNEAQ (reference sequence).

This chain links TRBV28 with TRBJ2-1; 7 bases map to TRBD2. The CDR3 spans 14 residues. Germline CDR1 and CDR2: MDHEN and SYDVKM. Trimming removed 6 bases from V and 6 bases from J; junction bases left unmatched: 8. CDR3 region: CASSWEGGPNEQFF. The CDR3 coding sequence is TGTGCCAGCAGCTGGGAGGGAGGACCCAATGAGCAGTTCTTC.

This clone was detected a few times. The genes are TRBV27 and TRBJ1-1, with D unclear. V lost 4 bases to trimming and J lost 5 bases, with 11 bases between them. This CDR3 contains 13 residues. The germline CDR1 and CDR2 sequences are MNHEY and SMNVEV (reference sequence). The CDR3 DNA sequence: TGTGCCAGCAGTTCTAACCCGCTTACTGAAGCTTTCTTT. Its protein product is CASSSNPLTEAFF.

The chain uses TRBV28 and TRBJ1-3; D unresolved. CDR1 MDHEN and CDR2 SYDVKM come from the germline V gene. The CDR3 is 12 residues long. Trimming pared 7 bases from V and 3 bases from J, leaving 7 bases between. Here the CDR3 reads CASMDFGNTIYF. The CDR3 nucleotides read TGTGCCAGCATGGACTTTGGAAACACCATATATTTT.

The chain joins TRBV5-8 to TRBJ2-1, with unresolved D. CDR1 SGHTS and CDR2 YDEGEE come from the germline V gene. The CDR3 contains 18 residues. V was trimmed by 2 bases and J by 7 bases, leaving 25 bases between them. CDR3 protein: CASSFSGPRSLVFNEQFF. For the CDR3, the DNA is TGTGCCAGCAGCTTCTCCGGGCCCCGTTCCCTAGTCTTTAATGAGCAGTTCTTC.

This sequence joins TRBV5-1 and TRBJ2-1; TRBD1 agrees at 7 bases. V gave up 0 bases and J gave up 3 bases; unmatched junction bases: 6. The germline CDR1 and CDR2 sequences are SGHRS and YFSETQ. The CDR3 is made up of 16 amino acids. The CDR3 sequence: CASSLGQGFDYNEQFF. CDR3 coding DNA: TGCGCCAGCAGCTTGGGACAGGGATTTGACTACAATGAGCAGTTCTTC.

The V call is TRBV7-2, the J call TRBJ2-1, with 9 bases identical to TRBD2. With V trimmed by 4 bases and J by 9 bases, 16 bases remained unmatched. This CDR3 spans 17 amino acids. The germline gives CDR1 SGHTA, CDR2 FQGNSA. CDR3 in DNA: TGTGCCAGCAGCTCTACCGGGCTAGCGGGAATGGAGGCTGAGCAGTTCTTC. Translation gives CASSSTGLAGMEAEQFF.

The rearrangement links TRBV9 to TRBJ1-2; the match to TRBD1 covers 8 bases. V lost 3 bases and J lost 6; bases outside the gene matches: 10. CDR1 and CDR2 from the germline V gene are SGDLS and YYNGEE. CDR3 size: 15 residues. The DNA of the CDR3 is TGTGCCAGCAGCGAGAGACCGGGACAGGACGATGGCTACACCTTC. This gives the protein CASSERPGQDDGYTF.

This clone appeared a few times. The genes are TRBV21-1 and TRBJ1-4; TRBD1 is taken as the D call from the table, unchecked against the DNA. TRBV21-1 is an annotated pseudogene. The length of the CDR3 is 16 residues. CDR3 DNA sequence: TGTGCCAGCAGCAAAGTTCTGGGACAAACAGCGGAAAAACTGTTTTTT. Amino acids: CASSKVLGQTAEKLFF.